The clone carrying this T cell receptor (beta chain) was picked up many times. The antigen remains unidentified. The data were obtained in a study of regulatory T cells in long-lasting Graves disease. Study details: Under 3 months of antithyroid drugs had been taken by newly diagnosed Graves' patients. Study-wide results and limits: Clonotypes that were public and shared totalled 2,500 to 3,500 in persistent patients versus 800 to 1,000 in new patients. Persistent cases favored TRBV28, TRBJ1-2 and TRBJ2-5.

V was pared by 4 bases and J by 3 bases, with 17 bases between. CDR1 and CDR2 (germline): SGDLS, YYNGEE. This CDR3 is built from 15 residues. Library construction for TCR beta used iRepertoire HTBI primers and Arm-PCR of CDR3 regions. TCRdb passed the multiplex PCR reads through MiXCR, listing each CDR3 protein once. The data hold about 540,000 distinct CDR3 sequences, with about 14% observed a single time. Described time point: newly diagnosed GD, antithyroid drugs for less than 3 months. Isolated PBMC RNA provided the starting material for the TCR library. This sample also appeared in a second study, on T cells in Graves' hyperthyroidism and ophthalmopathy. Per that paper: The HTBI primer set drove a first-round RT-PCR of the TCR CDR3.

The TCR was taken from a man aged 25 to 40 with Graves disease. This chain links TRBV9 with TRBJ2-7, with D unclear. The source material was peripheral blood mononuclear cells (PBMCs), sampled at new diagnosis, from a patient treated with antithyroid drugs. CDR3 amino acids: CASSPSTSPLYEQYF. In DNA form, the CDR3 reads TGTGCCAGCAGCCCTTCGACTTCCCCGCTCTACGAGCAGTACTTC.